This TCR beta chain was captured by sequencing in a study of early T cells in non-severe SARS-CoV-2 infection (dated by TCRdb to the early 2020s). About the investigation overall: Bulk RNA from unsorted whole blood was used for TCR sequencing, so alpha and beta chains could not be paired. Broader findings and caveats from the paper: VDJdb matching was skewed toward anti-spike CD8 responses, so virus-specific expansions were likely underestimated and private and CD4 specificities were missed.

Of note for this clonotype: The clone's antigen remains unknown. No per-base quality is available; no much larger clone lies one base away.

The CDR3 spans 15 residues, from the cysteine through the phenylalanine. Kept here is only the CDR3 DNA, which spans 45 bases and is read in frame from base 1. V ends up 2 bases short and J 2 bases short, with an unmatched junction base count of 5. CDR1 MGHRA and CDR2 YSYEKL were looked up in the germline V gene. Library prep was done by 5' RACE. Reads for this sample came from a NextSeq 500. To correct for sequencing error and PCR bias, the TCR library protocol tagged individual cDNA molecules with unique molecular identifiers. Sequencing covered both TCR alpha and beta chains, and within each sample the abundances of alpha and beta sequences were tightly co-correlated. In the paper's pipeline: Decombinator V4 was used to annotate TCR sequences for V gene, J gene and CDR3. Expanded TCRs were defined as changing significantly between any two time points under a Poisson model with p below 0.0001. TCR abundances were normalised to the total number of TCRs sequenced in each sample and reported as counts per million. TRAV1-2 paired with TRAJ12, TRAJ20 or TRAJ33 defined MAIT TCRs, while TRAV10 paired with TRAJ18 defined iNKT TCRs. VDJdb, accessed 1 November 2021, was searched for CMV, EBV and SARS-CoV-2 annotated TCRs, with TCRs annotated for multiple antigens excluded. TCRdb handled the public reads itself, with Q25 trimming in fastp and clone calling in MiXCR, and kept productive beta chains. Duplicate CDR3 protein sequences are folded into a single record with the most common DNA and genes. The V and J calls, along with clone size, are taken from TCRdb and not from the paper's own processing. The sample data list 85,000 to 90,000 distinct CDR3 sequences, and roughly 14% of these were observed just once. Around 7% of the sample is taken by the ten largest.

This was a case-control study nested in a cohort of healthcare workers in London, UK, who had nasopharyngeal swab PCR tests and blood samples taken every week. Healthcare workers were recruited during the week of the UK lockdown, between 23 and 31 March 2020, and followed weekly for up to 16 weeks. Rearrangement joined TRBV4-1 to TRBJ2-5, with 7 bases aligning to TRBD1. The sample comprised whole blood. This TCR came from an adult who was a healthcare worker with PCR-confirmed SARS-CoV-2 infection or an uninfected control (not recorded which). The CDR3 region: CASSQTNRGQETQYF. The DNA sequence is as follows: TGCGCCAGCAGCCAAACAAACAGGGGACAAGAGACCCAGTACTTC.